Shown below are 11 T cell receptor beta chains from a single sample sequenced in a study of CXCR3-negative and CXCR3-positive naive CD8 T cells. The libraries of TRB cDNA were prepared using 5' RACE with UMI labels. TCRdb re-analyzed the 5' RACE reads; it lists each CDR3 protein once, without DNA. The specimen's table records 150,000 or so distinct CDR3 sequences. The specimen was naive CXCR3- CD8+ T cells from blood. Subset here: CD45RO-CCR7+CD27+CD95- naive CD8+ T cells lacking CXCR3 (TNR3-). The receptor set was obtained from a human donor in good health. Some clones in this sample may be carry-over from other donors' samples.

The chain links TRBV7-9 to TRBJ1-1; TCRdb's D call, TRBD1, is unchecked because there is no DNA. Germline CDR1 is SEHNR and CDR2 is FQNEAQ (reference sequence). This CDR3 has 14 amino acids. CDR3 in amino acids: CASSSLTGGIEAFF.

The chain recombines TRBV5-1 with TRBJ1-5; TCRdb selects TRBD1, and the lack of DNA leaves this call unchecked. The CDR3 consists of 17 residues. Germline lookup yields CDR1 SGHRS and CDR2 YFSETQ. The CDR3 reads CASSSKTRDRAYQPQHF. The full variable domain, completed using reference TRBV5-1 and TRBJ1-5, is KAGVTQTPRYLIKTRGQQVTLSCSPISGHRSVSWYQQTPGQGLQFLFEYFSETQRNKGNFPGRFSGRQFSNSRSEMNVSTLELGDSALYLCASSSKTRDRAYQPQHFGDGTRLSIL.

The CDR3 loop reads CASSLGAGMNTEAFF. This sequence joins TRBV5-1 and TRBJ1-1. The CDR3 runs to 15 residues. Germline CDR1 reads SGHRS; CDR2 reads YFSETQ.

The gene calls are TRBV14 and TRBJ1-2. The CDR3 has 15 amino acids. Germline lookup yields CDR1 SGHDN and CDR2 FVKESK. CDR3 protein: CASSQDYGQFHGYTF.

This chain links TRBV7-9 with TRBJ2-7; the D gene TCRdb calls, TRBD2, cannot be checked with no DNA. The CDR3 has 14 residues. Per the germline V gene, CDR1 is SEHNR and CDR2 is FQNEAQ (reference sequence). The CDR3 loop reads CASSETSGVIEQYF.

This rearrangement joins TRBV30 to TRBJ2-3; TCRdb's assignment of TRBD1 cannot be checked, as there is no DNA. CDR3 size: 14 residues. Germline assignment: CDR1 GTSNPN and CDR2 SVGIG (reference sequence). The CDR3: CAGSRAVPPDTQYF. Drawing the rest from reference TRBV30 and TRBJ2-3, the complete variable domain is SQTIHQWPATLVQPVGSPLSLECTVEGTSNPNLYWYRQAAGRGLQLLFYSVGIGQISSEVPQNLSASRPQDRQFILSSKKLLLSDSGFYLCAGSRAVPPDTQYFGPGTRLTVL.

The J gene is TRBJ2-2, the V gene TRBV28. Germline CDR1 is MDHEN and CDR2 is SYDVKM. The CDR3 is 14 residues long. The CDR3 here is CASTPGVYTGELFF.

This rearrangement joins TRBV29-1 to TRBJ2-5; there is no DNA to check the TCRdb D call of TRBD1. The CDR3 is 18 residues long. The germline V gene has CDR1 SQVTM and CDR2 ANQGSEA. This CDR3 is CSVEDQRGSGAPQETQYF.

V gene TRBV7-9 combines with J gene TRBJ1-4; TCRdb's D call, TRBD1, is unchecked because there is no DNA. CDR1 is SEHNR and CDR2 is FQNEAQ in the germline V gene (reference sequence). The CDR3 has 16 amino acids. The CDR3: CASSPRDRGVNEKLFF.

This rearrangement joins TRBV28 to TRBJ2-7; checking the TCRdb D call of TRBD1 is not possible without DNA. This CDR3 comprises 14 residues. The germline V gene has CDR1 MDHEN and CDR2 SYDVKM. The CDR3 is CASSPGYDSYEQYF.

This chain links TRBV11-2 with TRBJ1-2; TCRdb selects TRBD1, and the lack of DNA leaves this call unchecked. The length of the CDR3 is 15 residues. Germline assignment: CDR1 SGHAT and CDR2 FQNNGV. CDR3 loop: CASSLVETGDIGYTF. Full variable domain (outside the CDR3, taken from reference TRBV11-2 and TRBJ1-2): EAGVAQSPRYKIIEKRQSVAFWCNPISGHATLYWYQQILGQGPKLLIQFQNNGVVDDSQLPKDRFSAERLKGVDSTLKIQPAKLEDSAVYLCASSLVETGDIGYTFGSGTRLTVV.